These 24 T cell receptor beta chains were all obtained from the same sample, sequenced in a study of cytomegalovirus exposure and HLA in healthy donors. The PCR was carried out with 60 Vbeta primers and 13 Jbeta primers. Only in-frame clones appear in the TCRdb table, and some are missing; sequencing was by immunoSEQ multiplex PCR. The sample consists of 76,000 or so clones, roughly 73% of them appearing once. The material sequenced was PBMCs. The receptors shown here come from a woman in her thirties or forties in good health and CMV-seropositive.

CDR3 sequence: CASSFNGGFTDTQYF. The CDR3 bases are TGTGCCAGCAGCTTTAATGGCGGTTTCACAGATACGCAGTATTTT. The chain uses TRBV11-3 and TRBJ2-3, with D unclear. Germline CDR1 SGHNT, CDR2 YENEEA. There are 15 residues in the CDR3. Between the trimmed V and J ends, which lost 3 bases and 2 bases, there was a span of 12 bases.

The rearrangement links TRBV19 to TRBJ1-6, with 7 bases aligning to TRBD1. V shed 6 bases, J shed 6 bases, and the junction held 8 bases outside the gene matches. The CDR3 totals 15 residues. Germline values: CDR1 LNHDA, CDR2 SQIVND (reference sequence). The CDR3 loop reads CASRPTQGPNSPLHF. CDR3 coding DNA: TGTGCCAGTAGACCCACACAGGGGCCTAATTCACCCCTCCACTTT.

This chain's CDR3 is CASSRRGSGVSGYTF. The CDR3 DNA follows: TGTGCCAGCAGCCGGCGAGGGTCAGGGGTTTCTGGCTACACCTTC. The rearrangement uses TRBV6-5 and TRBJ1-2; the D gene is possibly TRBD1 (6 bases). The germline V and J ends were trimmed by 6 bases and 7 bases, with 21 bases remaining between them. Germline V gene lookup returns CDR1 MNHEY and CDR2 SVGAGI. This CDR3 contains 15 residues.

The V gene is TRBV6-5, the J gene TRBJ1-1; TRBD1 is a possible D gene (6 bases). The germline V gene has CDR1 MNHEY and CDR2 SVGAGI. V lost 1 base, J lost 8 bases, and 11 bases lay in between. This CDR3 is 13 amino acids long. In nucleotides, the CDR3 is TGTGCCAGCAGTTACTATACAGGGTTGGAAGCTTTCTTT. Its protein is CASSYYTGLEAFF.

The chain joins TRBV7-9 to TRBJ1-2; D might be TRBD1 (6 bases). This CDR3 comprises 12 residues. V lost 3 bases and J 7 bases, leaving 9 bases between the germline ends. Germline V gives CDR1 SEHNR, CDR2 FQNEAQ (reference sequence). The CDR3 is CASSLVQGGYTF. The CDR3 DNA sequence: TGTGCCAGCAGCTTGGTACAGGGTGGCTACACCTTC.

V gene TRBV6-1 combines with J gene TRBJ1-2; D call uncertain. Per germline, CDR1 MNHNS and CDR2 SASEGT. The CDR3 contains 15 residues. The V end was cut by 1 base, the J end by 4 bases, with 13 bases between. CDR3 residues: CASSEGFGGPYGYTF. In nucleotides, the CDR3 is TGTGCCAGCAGTGAAGGTTTTGGCGGCCCCTATGGCTACACCTTC.

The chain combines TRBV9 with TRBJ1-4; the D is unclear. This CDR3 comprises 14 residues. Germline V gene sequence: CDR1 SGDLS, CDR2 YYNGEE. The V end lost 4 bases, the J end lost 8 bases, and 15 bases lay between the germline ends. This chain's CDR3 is CASSPQRFNEKLFF. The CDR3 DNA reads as TGTGCCAGCAGCCCCCAGAGGTTTAACGAAAAACTGTTTTTT.

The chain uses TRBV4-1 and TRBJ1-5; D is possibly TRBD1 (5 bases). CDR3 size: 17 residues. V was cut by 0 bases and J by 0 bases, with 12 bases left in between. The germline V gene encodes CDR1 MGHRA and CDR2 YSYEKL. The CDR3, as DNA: TGCGCCAGCAGCCAAGATGGGGGGGTTATTAGCAATCAGCCCCAGCATTTT. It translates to CASSQDGGVISNQPQHF.

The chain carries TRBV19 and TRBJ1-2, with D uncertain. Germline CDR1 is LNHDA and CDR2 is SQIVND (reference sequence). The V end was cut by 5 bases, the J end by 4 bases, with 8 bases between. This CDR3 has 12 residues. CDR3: CASSSGFYGYTF. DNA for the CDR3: TGTGCCAGTAGTTCGGGGTTCTATGGCTACACCTTC. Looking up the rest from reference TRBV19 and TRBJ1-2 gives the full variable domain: DGGITQSPKYLFRKEGQNVTLSCEQNLNHDAMYWYRQDPGQGLRLIYYSQIVNDFQKGDIAEGYSVSREKKESFPLTVTSAQKNPTAFYLCASSSGFYGYTFGSGTRLTVV.

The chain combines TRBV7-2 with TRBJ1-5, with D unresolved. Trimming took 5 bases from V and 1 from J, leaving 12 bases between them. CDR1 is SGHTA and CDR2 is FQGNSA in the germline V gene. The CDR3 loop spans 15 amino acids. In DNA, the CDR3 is TGTGCCAGCAGCCTCCAGATACAGAGCAATCAGCCCCAGCATTTT. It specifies CASSLQIQSNQPQHF.

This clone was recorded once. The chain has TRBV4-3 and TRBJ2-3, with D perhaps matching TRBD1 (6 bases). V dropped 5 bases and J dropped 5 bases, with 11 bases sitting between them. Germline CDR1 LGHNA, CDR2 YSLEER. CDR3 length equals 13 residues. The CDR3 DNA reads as TGCGCCAGCAGCGACATACAGGGAGATACGCAGTATTTT. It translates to CASSDIQGDTQYF.

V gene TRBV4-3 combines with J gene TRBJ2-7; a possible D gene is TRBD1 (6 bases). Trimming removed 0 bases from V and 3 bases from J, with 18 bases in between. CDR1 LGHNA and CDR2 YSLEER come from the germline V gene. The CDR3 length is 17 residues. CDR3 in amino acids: CASSQDLRTAPFYEQYF. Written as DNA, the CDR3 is TGCGCCAGCAGCCAAGATTTAAGGACAGCGCCATTCTACGAGCAGTACTTC.

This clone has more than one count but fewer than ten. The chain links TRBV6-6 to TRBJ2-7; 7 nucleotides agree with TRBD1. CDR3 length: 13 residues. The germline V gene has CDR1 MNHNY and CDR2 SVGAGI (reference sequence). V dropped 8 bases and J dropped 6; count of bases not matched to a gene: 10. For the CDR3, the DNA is TGTGCCAGCGAGACGGGACAGCGATTCGAGCAGTACTTC. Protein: CASETGQRFEQYF.

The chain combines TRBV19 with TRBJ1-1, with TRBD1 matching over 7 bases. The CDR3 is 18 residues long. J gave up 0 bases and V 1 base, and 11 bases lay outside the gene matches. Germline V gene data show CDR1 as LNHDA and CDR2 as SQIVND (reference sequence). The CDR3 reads CASSIGRVQQGMNTEAFF. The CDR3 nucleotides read TGTGCCAGTAGTATAGGACGCGTCCAACAGGGGATGAACACTGAAGCTTTCTTT.

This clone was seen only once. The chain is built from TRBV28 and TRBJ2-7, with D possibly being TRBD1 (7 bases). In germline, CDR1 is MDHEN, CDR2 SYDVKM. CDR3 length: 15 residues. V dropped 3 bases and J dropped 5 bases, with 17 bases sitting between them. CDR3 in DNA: TGTGCCAGCAGTTTTCGGGGAGGAGGGGGCGACGAGCAGTACTTC. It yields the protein CASSFRGGGGDEQYF.

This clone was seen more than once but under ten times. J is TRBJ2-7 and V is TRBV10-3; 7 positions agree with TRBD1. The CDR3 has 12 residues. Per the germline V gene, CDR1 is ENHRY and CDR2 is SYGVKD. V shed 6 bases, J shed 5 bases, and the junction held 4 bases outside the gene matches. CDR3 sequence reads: CAIRLGGHEQYF. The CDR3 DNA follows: TGTGCCATCAGATTAGGGGGCCACGAGCAGTACTTC.

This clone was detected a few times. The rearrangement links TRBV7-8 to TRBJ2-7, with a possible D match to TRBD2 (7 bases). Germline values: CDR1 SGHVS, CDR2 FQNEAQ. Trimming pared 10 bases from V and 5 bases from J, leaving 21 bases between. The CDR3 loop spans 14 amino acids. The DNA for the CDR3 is TGTGCCACTCACCCTAGGGGGGGTGGCGACGAGCAGTACTTC. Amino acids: CATHPRGGGDEQYF.

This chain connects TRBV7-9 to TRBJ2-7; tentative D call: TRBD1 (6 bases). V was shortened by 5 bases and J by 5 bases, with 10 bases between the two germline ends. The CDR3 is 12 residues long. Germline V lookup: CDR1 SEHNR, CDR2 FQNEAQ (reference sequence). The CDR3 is CASSPGQNEQYF. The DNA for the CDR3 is TGTGCCAGCAGCCCCGGACAGAACGAGCAGTACTTC.

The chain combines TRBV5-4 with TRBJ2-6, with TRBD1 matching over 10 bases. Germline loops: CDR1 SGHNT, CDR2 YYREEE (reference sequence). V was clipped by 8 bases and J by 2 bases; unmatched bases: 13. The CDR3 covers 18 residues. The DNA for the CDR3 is TGTGCCAGTCATTTAATAGGGACAGGGGTAACTGGGGCCAACGTCCTGACTTTC. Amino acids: CASHLIGTGVTGANVLTF.

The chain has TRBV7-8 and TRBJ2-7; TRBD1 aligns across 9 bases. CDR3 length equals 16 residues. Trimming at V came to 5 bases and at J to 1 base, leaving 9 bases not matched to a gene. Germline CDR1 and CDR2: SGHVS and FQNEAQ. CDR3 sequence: CASSPTGTGISYEQYF. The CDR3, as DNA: TGTGCCAGCAGCCCTACCGGGACAGGGATTTCCTACGAGCAGTACTTC.

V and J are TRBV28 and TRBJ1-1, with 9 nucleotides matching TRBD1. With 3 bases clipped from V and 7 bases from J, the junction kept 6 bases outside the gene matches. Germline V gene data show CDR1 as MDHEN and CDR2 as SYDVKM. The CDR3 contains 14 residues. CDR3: CASSFPGQGNEAFF. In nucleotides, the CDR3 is TGTGCCAGCAGTTTCCCGGGACAGGGCAATGAAGCTTTCTTT.

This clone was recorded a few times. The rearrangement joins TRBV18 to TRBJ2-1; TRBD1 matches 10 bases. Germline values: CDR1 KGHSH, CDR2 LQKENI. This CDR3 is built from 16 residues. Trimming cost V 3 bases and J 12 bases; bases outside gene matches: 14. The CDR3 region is CASSPSYETGGGRQFF. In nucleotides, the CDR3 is TGTGCCAGCTCACCGTCTTACGAGACAGGGGGCGGACGGCAGTTCTTC.

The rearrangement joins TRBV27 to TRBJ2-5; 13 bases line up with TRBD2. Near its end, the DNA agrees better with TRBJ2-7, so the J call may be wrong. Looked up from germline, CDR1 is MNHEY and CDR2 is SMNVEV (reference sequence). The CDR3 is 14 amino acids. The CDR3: CASREGLAGYEQYF. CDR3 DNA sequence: TGTGCCAGTAGAGAGGGACTAGCGGGATACGAGCAGTACTTC.

CDR3 protein: CASSPTSSRDTQYF. In nucleotides, the CDR3 is TGTGCCAGCAGCCCTACTAGCTCCCGAGATACGCAGTATTTT. The rearrangement joins TRBV7-3 to TRBJ2-3; TRBD2 might be the D (6 bases). Germline V gene sequence: CDR1 SGHTA, CDR2 FQGTGA. The CDR3 has 14 amino acids. The germline V and J ends were trimmed by 5 bases and 5 bases, with 14 bases remaining between them.